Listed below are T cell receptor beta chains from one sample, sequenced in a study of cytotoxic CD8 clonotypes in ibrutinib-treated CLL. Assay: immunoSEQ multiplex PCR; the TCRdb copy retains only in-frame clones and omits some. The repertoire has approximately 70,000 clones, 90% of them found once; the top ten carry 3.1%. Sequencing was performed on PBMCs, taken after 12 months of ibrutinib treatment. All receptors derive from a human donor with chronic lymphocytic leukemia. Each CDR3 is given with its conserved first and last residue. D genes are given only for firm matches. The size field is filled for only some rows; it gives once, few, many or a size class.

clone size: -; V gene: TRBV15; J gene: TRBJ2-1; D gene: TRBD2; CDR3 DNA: TGTGCCACCAGCAGGAAGAAGGGACTAGCGGGCCCCAATGAGCAGTTCTTC; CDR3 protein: CATSRKKGLAGPNEQFF
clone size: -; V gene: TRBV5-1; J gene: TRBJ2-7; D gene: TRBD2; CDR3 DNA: TGCGCCAGCAGACGCGATGGGGCTAGCGGGCCCTACGAGCAGTACTTC; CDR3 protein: CASRRDGASGPYEQYF
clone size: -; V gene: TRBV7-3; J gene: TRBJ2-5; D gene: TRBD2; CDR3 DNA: TGTGCCAGCAGCTTAACGGGACTAGCGGAGCAAGAGACCCAGTACTTC; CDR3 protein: CASSLTGLAEQETQYF
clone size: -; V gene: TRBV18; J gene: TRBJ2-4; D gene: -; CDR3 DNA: TGTGCCAGTTCCTCAGACCGCCTCGAGAGAAACATTCAGTACTTC; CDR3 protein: CASSSDRLERNIQYF
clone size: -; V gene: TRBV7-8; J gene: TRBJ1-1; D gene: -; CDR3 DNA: TGTGCCAGCAGCTTAGAATTCCGAAAAGAAGCTTTCTTT; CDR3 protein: CASSLEFRKEAFF
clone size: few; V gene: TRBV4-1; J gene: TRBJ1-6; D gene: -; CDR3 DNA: TGCGCCAGCGAAGAAGGAGGGGGTAATTCACCCCTCCACTTT; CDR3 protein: CASEEGGGNSPLHF
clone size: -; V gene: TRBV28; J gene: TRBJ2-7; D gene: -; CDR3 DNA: TGTGCCAGCAGTCTCCCGAGGGGCGAGCAGTACTTC; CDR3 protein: CASSLPRGEQYF
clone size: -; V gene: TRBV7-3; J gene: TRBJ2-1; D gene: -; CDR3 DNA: TGTGCCAGCAGCCTGACTACGCGCACCTACAATGAGCAGTTCTTC; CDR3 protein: CASSLTTRTYNEQFF
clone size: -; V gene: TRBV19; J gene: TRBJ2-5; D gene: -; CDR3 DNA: TGTGCCAGTAGTATCAGGGAGAGGGTGACACGAGGAGAGACCCAGTACTTC; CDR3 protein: CASSIRERVTRGETQYF
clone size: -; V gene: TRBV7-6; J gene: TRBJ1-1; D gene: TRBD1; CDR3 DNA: TGTGCCAGCAGCAAACAGGGGCCGGTGTGGTTGACTGAAGCTTTCTTT; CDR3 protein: CASSKQGPVWLTEAFF
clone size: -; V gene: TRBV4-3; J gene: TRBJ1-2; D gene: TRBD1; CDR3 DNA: TGCGCCAGCAGCCAAGGGTTGGACAGGGGGCGCCTCTATTACACCTTC; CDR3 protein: CASSQGLDRGRLYYTF
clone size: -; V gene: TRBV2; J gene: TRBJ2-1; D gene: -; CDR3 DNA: TGTGCCAGCAGTTTGGACAGCGGTGAGCAGTTCTTC; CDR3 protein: CASSLDSGEQFF
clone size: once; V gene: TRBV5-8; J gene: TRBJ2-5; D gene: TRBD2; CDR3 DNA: TGTGCCAGCAGCCAAGATCTGGGCGGGACTAGCGGAGGGACCCAGTACTTC; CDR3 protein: CASSQDLGGTSGGTQYF
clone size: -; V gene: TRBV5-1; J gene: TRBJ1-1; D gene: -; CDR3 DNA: TGCGCCAGCAGCTCCCAGGGAGCGAACACTGAAGCTTTCTTT; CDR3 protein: CASSSQGANTEAFF
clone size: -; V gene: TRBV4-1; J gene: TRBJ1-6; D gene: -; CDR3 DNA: TGCGCCAGCAGCCAAGATTTAATCTTTCGGCAAGCTAATTCACCCCTCCACTTT; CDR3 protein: CASSQDLIFRQANSPLHF
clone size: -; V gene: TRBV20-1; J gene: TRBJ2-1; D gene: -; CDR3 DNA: TGCAGTGCTAGACTGGGAGTAGGAGTTTTCTTC; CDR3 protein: CSARLGVGVFF
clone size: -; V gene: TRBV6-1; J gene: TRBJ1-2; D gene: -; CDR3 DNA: TGTGCCAGCAGCACGGACAGTGATGAAGGCTACACCTTC; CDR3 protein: CASSTDSDEGYTF
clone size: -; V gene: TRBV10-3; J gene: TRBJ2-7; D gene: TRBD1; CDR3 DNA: TGTGCCATCAGTGAGTGGGACAGGGCCGTCTACGAGCAGTACTTC; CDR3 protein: CAISEWDRAVYEQYF
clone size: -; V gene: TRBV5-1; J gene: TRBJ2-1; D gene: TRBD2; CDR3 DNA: TGCGCCAGCAGCTTTCTCTCTTCCGGGACTAGCGGAAACAATGAGCAGTTCTTC; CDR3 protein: CASSFLSSGTSGNNEQFF
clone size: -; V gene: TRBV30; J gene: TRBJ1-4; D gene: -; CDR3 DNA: TGTGCCTGGAGTCCCCCGGCACTGAAACTGTTTTTT; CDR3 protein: CAWSPPALKLFF
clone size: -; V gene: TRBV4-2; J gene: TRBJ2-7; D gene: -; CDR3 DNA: TGTGCCAGCAGCCTAGGGATGACCTACGAGCAGTACTTC; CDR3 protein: CASSLGMTYEQYF
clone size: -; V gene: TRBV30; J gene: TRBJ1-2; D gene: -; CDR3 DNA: TGTGCCTGCAATAGGGGTGGTGGCTACACCTTC; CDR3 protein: CACNRGGGYTF
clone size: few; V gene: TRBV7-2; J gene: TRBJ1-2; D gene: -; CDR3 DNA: TGTGCCAGCAGCAACGTGGTCGCGGGGCTGGGTGGCTACACCTTC; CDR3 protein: CASSNVVAGLGGYTF
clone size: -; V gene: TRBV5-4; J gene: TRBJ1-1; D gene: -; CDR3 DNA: TGTGCCAGCAGTTACGGGGACACTTTCACTGAAGCTTTCTTT; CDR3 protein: CASSYGDTFTEAFF
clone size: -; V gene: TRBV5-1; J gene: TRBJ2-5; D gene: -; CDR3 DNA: TGCGCCAGCAGCCTGTCCACTCGAGAGACCCAGTACTTC; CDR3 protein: CASSLSTRETQYF
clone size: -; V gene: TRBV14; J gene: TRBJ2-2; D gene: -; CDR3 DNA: TGTGCCAGCAGCAGCTCGAGTAGCGGGAACACCGGGGAGCTGTTTTTT; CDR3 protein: CASSSSSSGNTGELFF
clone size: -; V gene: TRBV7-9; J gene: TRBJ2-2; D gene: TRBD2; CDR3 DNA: TGTGCCAGCAGCCAAAGGAGCGGGAGGGCCACCGGGGAGCTGTTTTTT; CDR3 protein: CASSQRSGRATGELFF
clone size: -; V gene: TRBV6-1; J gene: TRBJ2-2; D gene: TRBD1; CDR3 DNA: TGTGCCAGCAGTGAAGCCCGGACAGGGGGCATCGCCGGGGAGCTGTTTTTT; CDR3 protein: CASSEARTGGIAGELFF
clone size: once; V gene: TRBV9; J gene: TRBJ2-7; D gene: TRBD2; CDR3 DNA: TGTGCCAGCAGCGTAGGGTTTTTGACTAGCGGGGACGAGCAGTACTTC; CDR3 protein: CASSVGFLTSGDEQYF
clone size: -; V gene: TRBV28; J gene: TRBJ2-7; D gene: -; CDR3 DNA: TGTGCCAGCAGTTTATTACCCGGCAGGGTCTCCTACGAGCAGTACTTC; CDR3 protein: CASSLLPGRVSYEQYF
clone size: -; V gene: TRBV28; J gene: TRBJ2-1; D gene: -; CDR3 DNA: TGTGCCACATTTCGGGGCCACAATGAGCAGTTCTTC; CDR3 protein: CATFRGHNEQFF
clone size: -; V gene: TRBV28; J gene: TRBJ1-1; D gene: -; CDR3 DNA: TGTGCCAGCAGTTCTGGACAGAGCCCTCAAGTCCTCGAAGCTTTCTTT; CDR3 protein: CASSSGQSPQVLEAFF